These T cell receptor beta chains were read from a single sample in a study of cytomegalovirus exposure and HLA in healthy donors. Assay: immunoSEQ multiplex PCR; the TCRdb copy retains only in-frame clones and omits some. Seen here are 150,000 to 200,000 clones, just over 75% observed once, and the top ten hold under 2.5%. The sample comprised PBMCs. The receptors originated from a woman aged 25 to 45 in good health and CMV-seropositive. The CDR3 runs from the conserved cysteine through the conserved F or W. The D gene is left open where the match is weak. Clone sizes are given selectively: once, few, many, or a class where the clone is expanded.

J gene: TRBJ1-2; V gene: TRBV5-6; D gene: TRBD1; clone size: NA; CDR3 DNA: TGTGCCAGCAGCTTGGCGCGACAGGGGAACTATGGCTACACCTTC; CDR3 protein: CASSLARQGNYGYTF
J gene: TRBJ2-2; V gene: TRBV4-3; D gene: TRBD2; clone size: NA; CDR3 DNA: TGCGCCAGCAGCCAAGGCGGGGGGGTCGGGGAGCTGTTTTTT; CDR3 protein: CASSQGGGVGELFF
J gene: TRBJ1-2; V gene: TRBV18; D gene: NA; clone size: NA; CDR3 DNA: TGTGCCAGCTCACCACTTCACAGGGCCTTGGACTATGGCTACACCTTC; CDR3 protein: CASSPLHRALDYGYTF
J gene: TRBJ1-2; V gene: TRBV11-2; D gene: TRBD1; clone size: NA; CDR3 DNA: TGTGCCAGCAGCTTCTACAGGGGGGAGCCGATTACTAACTATGGCTACACCTTC; CDR3 protein: CASSFYRGEPITNYGYTF
J gene: TRBJ2-1; V gene: TRBV9; D gene: NA; clone size: NA; CDR3 DNA: TGTGCCAGCAGCGTAGGAGGAGGGAGTGGTAACAATGAGCAGTTCTTC; CDR3 protein: CASSVGGGSGNNEQFF
J gene: TRBJ1-2; V gene: TRBV5-1; D gene: TRBD1; clone size: NA; CDR3 DNA: TGCGCCAGCGGCGACAGGGGAAACTATGGCTACACCTTC; CDR3 protein: CASGDRGNYGYTF
J gene: TRBJ1-2; V gene: TRBV9; D gene: TRBD1; clone size: NA; CDR3 DNA: TGTGCCAGCAGCGCGCTACAGGGGGCATCTAACTATGGCTACACCTTC; CDR3 protein: CASSALQGASNYGYTF
J gene: TRBJ2-7; V gene: TRBV27; D gene: TRBD1; clone size: few; CDR3 DNA: TGTGCCAGCAGTTTAAGGGGACAGGGGGCTTGGGAGCAGTACTTC; CDR3 protein: CASSLRGQGAWEQYF
J gene: TRBJ1-5; V gene: TRBV19; D gene: NA; clone size: NA; CDR3 DNA: TGTGCCAGCGAAAGAGGCAATCAGCCCCAGCATTTT; CDR3 protein: CASERGNQPQHF
J gene: TRBJ2-7; V gene: TRBV7-9; D gene: TRBD1; clone size: NA; CDR3 DNA: TGTGCCAGCAGCAAATTGGACAGGGGGCTTGCCTACGAGCAGTACTTC; CDR3 protein: CASSKLDRGLAYEQYF
J gene: TRBJ2-7; V gene: TRBV27; D gene: NA; clone size: NA; CDR3 DNA: TGTGCCAGCAGTTTATATGGTCGGACAAACGAGCAGTACTTC; CDR3 protein: CASSLYGRTNEQYF
J gene: TRBJ2-7; V gene: TRBV29-1; D gene: NA; clone size: NA; CDR3 DNA: TGCAGCGTTGCCGGGTCTACCAATTCCTACGAGCAGTACTTC; CDR3 protein: CSVAGSTNSYEQYF
J gene: TRBJ2-1; V gene: TRBV7-9; D gene: TRBD2; clone size: NA; CDR3 DNA: TGTGCCAGCAGTCCCAGCGGGAGTAACTACAATGAGCAGTTCTTC; CDR3 protein: CASSPSGSNYNEQFF
J gene: TRBJ2-2; V gene: TRBV6-1; D gene: TRBD1; clone size: few; CDR3 DNA: TGTGCCAGCAGGACAGGGGGTCCAGCCGGGGAGCTGTTTTTT; CDR3 protein: CASRTGGPAGELFF
J gene: TRBJ2-1; V gene: TRBV19; D gene: NA; clone size: NA; CDR3 DNA: TGTGCCAGTAAAGGGGGAAATGAGCAGTTCTTC; CDR3 protein: CASKGGNEQFF
J gene: TRBJ1-2; V gene: TRBV7-2; D gene: TRBD1; clone size: NA; CDR3 DNA: TGTGCCAGCAGCTTAGTGCTTATGCAAGGACAGGGTAACTATGGCTACACCTTC; CDR3 protein: CASSLVLMQGQGNYGYTF
J gene: TRBJ1-2; V gene: TRBV6-5; D gene: NA; clone size: NA; CDR3 DNA: TGTGCCAGCAGGGCGGGGCCCCTCTATGGCTACACCTTC; CDR3 protein: CASRAGPLYGYTF
J gene: TRBJ1-1; V gene: TRBV5-5; D gene: TRBD1; clone size: NA; CDR3 DNA: TGTGCCAGCACCCGGACAGGGTTGAACACTGAAGCTTTCTTT; CDR3 protein: CASTRTGLNTEAFF
J gene: TRBJ2-5; V gene: TRBV27; D gene: TRBD2; clone size: few; CDR3 DNA: TGTGCCAGCAGTCATAGCGGGCCGGAGACCCAGTACTTC; CDR3 protein: CASSHSGPETQYF
J gene: TRBJ2-1; V gene: TRBV10-3; D gene: NA; clone size: NA; CDR3 DNA: TGTGCCATCAGCGACGCGGTGGACGGGGATGAGCAGTTCTTC; CDR3 protein: CAISDAVDGDEQFF
J gene: TRBJ2-1; V gene: TRBV6-5; D gene: NA; clone size: few; CDR3 DNA: TGTGCCAGCACGTCGGGAAGTAACGATGAGCAGTTCTTC; CDR3 protein: CASTSGSNDEQFF
J gene: TRBJ2-7; V gene: TRBV6-5; D gene: NA; clone size: NA; CDR3 DNA: TGTGCCAGCAGTTACTCGTTCCCGAGCTCCTACGAGCAGTACTTC; CDR3 protein: CASSYSFPSSYEQYF
J gene: TRBJ2-7; V gene: TRBV28; D gene: TRBD1; clone size: NA; CDR3 DNA: TGTGCCAGCAGGGAGGGACAGGGATTTTACGAGCAGTACTTC; CDR3 protein: CASREGQGFYEQYF
J gene: TRBJ1-6; V gene: TRBV28; D gene: TRBD1; clone size: NA; CDR3 DNA: TGTGCCAGCAGTTTTTTACAGGGGGCGTGGTCCTATAATTCACCCCTCCACTTT; CDR3 protein: CASSFLQGAWSYNSPLHF
J gene: TRBJ2-1; V gene: TRBV9; D gene: TRBD1; clone size: NA; CDR3 DNA: TGTGCCAGCAGTGGGACAGGGGGTTTAGACAATGAGCAGTTCTTC; CDR3 protein: CASSGTGGLDNEQFF
J gene: TRBJ2-2; V gene: TRBV4-3; D gene: NA; clone size: NA; CDR3 DNA: TGCGCCAGCAGCCAAGAACATGCCGTCGGGAGTCCCGACACCGGGGAGCTGTTTTTT; CDR3 protein: CASSQEHAVGSPDTGELFF
J gene: TRBJ2-5; V gene: TRBV6-5; D gene: NA; clone size: NA; CDR3 DNA: TGTGCCAGCAGTTACGAGGGGCGGGGACAGACCCAGTACTTC; CDR3 protein: CASSYEGRGQTQYF
J gene: TRBJ1-2; V gene: TRBV6-1; D gene: NA; clone size: NA; CDR3 DNA: TGTGCCAGCAGTGAAGCGGTACCTACAGGGAGTGGCACCTTC; CDR3 protein: CASSEAVPTGSGTF
J gene: TRBJ1-4; V gene: TRBV7-8; D gene: NA; clone size: NA; CDR3 DNA: TGTGCCAGCAGCCTGATACAGGGAGAAACTAATGAAAAACTGTTTTTT; CDR3 protein: CASSLIQGETNEKLFF
J gene: TRBJ1-3; V gene: TRBV7-2; D gene: TRBD1; clone size: once; CDR3 DNA: TGTGCCAGCAGGCAGGGGGGCGGATACACCATATATTTT; CDR3 protein: CASRQGGGYTIYF
J gene: TRBJ2-5; V gene: TRBV5-1; D gene: NA; clone size: NA; CDR3 DNA: TGCGCCAGCAGCCCAGGCCCCCAAGAGACCCAGTACTTC; CDR3 protein: CASSPGPQETQYF
J gene: TRBJ1-4; V gene: TRBV6-1; D gene: TRBD1; clone size: few; CDR3 DNA: TGTGCCACCTGGGGACAGAATAATGAAAAACTGTTTTTT; CDR3 protein: CATWGQNNEKLFF
J gene: TRBJ2-3; V gene: TRBV7-2; D gene: NA; clone size: NA; CDR3 DNA: TGTGCCAGCAGCGGAAGGACAGCTTACACAGATACGCAGTATTTT; CDR3 protein: CASSGRTAYTDTQYF
J gene: TRBJ2-3; V gene: TRBV5-1; D gene: NA; clone size: NA; CDR3 DNA: TGCGCCAGCAGCTTGGCCGCCTGGGGAGCGGGTACGCAGTATTTT; CDR3 protein: CASSLAAWGAGTQYF
J gene: TRBJ1-3; V gene: TRBV28; D gene: NA; clone size: NA; CDR3 DNA: TGTGCCAGCAGCCTTGCTGGGGGGACCTCTGGAAACACCATATATTTT; CDR3 protein: CASSLAGGTSGNTIYF
J gene: TRBJ2-1; V gene: TRBV9; D gene: TRBD2; clone size: NA; CDR3 DNA: TGTGCCAGCAGCGTGGGTCTAGCGGGGGCATACAATGAGCAGTTCTTC; CDR3 protein: CASSVGLAGAYNEQFF
J gene: TRBJ2-1; V gene: TRBV6-1; D gene: TRBD2; clone size: NA; CDR3 DNA: TGTGCCAGCATTCGGACTAGCAGGCAGAACAATGAGCAGTTCTTC; CDR3 protein: CASIRTSRQNNEQFF
J gene: TRBJ2-5; V gene: TRBV19; D gene: NA; clone size: once; CDR3 DNA: TGTGCCAGTTCCCAATTTCAGGGGGGTGGAGAGACCCAGTACTTC; CDR3 protein: CASSQFQGGGETQYF
J gene: TRBJ1-4; V gene: TRBV28; D gene: TRBD1; clone size: NA; CDR3 DNA: TGTGCCAGCAGTTTCCGGACAGGTTGGAATCTTGGTGAAAAACTGTTTTTT; CDR3 protein: CASSFRTGWNLGEKLFF
J gene: TRBJ2-2; V gene: TRBV27; D gene: TRBD2; clone size: NA; CDR3 DNA: TGTGCCAGCAGGAAACCGGGACTAGCCCATGTCGGGGAGCTGTTTTTT; CDR3 protein: CASRKPGLAHVGELFF
J gene: TRBJ1-1; V gene: TRBV10-3; D gene: TRBD1; clone size: NA; CDR3 DNA: TGTGCCATCAGTGGATTAAAGGGGGCGGTAAGAAACACTGAAGCTTTCTTT; CDR3 protein: CAISGLKGAVRNTEAFF
J gene: TRBJ1-1; V gene: TRBV28; D gene: NA; clone size: NA; CDR3 DNA: TGTGCCAGCAGCGACACCCCGGGGGAGGGAAACACTGAAGCTTTCTTT; CDR3 protein: CASSDTPGEGNTEAFF
J gene: TRBJ1-2; V gene: TRBV4-3; D gene: NA; clone size: NA; CDR3 DNA: TGCGCCAGCAGCCAAGATTTACAGGAGGGCTATGGCTACACCTTC; CDR3 protein: CASSQDLQEGYGYTF